One and the same sample provided the 12 T cell receptor beta chains below, sequenced in a study of blood T cell repertoires in COVID-19. Measured with immunoSEQ multiplex PCR; TCRdb has only the in-frame clones, and not every one. The data hold roughly 130,000 clones, with over 80% observed a single time. Sequencing was performed on peripheral blood. These receptor sequences come from a man aged 70-80 years with acute or convalescent COVID-19.

The genes are TRBV4-1 and TRBJ2-1; 8 positions match TRBD2. The trim removed 0 bases at V and 4 bases at J, leaving 14 bases unmatched. The CDR3 is 19 residues long. Per germline, CDR1 MGHRA and CDR2 YSYEKL. The CDR3 DNA is TGCGCCAGCAGCCAAGAGTGGGGACTAGGTGCCCCCTCGTACAATGAGCAGTTCTTC. It encodes CASSQEWGLGAPSYNEQFF.

The chain has TRBV27 and TRBJ2-7, with a possible D match to TRBD1 (5 bases). The V gene's germline CDR1 is MNHEY and CDR2 SMNVEV (reference sequence). The ends were cut back, 4 bases at V and 5 bases at J, with 18 bases in the middle. This CDR3 comprises 15 residues. CDR3 sequence (DNA): TGTGCCAGCAGTTCTGGGGCCGCCCGAGGTGACGAGCAGTACTTC. Its translation is CASSSGAARGDEQYF.

This chain joins TRBV7-2 and TRBJ2-5; 8 bases agree with TRBD2. CDR3 size: 19 residues. The germline gives CDR1 SGHTA, CDR2 FQGNSA. Unmatched junction bases numbered 19, after V lost 5 bases and J lost 2 bases. The CDR3 reads CASSLTWGGSGGKQETQYF. The CDR3 DNA follows: TGTGCCAGCAGCCTTACCTGGGGAGGCAGCGGGGGAAAGCAAGAGACCCAGTACTTC.

The chain is built from TRBV5-1 and TRBJ1-3; tentative D call: TRBD1 (5 bases). With 4 bases removed from V and 6 bases from J, the gap between germline ends came to 14 bases. Germline V gives CDR1 SGHRS, CDR2 YFSETQ. This CDR3 region has 14 residues. Here the CDR3 DNA reads TGCGCCAGCAGCGAGGGACTACTTAAAAACACCATATATTTT. This translates into CASSEGLLKNTIYF.

A few counts support this clone. This sequence joins TRBV18 and TRBJ1-5; TRBD1 matches 7 bases. The CDR3 loop spans 15 amino acids. The V and J ends lost 3 bases and 2 bases, in that order; junction bases with no gene match: 4. Germline V lookup: CDR1 KGHSH, CDR2 LQKENI. This CDR3 reads CASSPDRWGNQPQHF. The CDR3 DNA reads TGTGCCAGCTCACCGGACAGGTGGGGCAATCAGCCCCAGCATTTT. Using reference TRBV18 and TRBJ1-5 for the parts outside the CDR3, the full variable domain is NAGVMQNPRHLVRRRGQEARLRCSPMKGHSHVYWYRQLPEEGLKFMVYLQKENIIDESGMPKERFSAEFPKEGPSILRIQQVVRGDSAAYFCASSPDRWGNQPQHFGDGTRLSIL.

This clone was detected only a few times. The chain is built from TRBV5-4 and TRBJ1-1, with no clear D. Germline V CDR1 and CDR2: SGHNT, YYREEE (reference sequence). This CDR3 region has 12 residues. V gave up 8 bases and J gave up 4 bases, with 12 bases separating them. The CDR3 DNA is TGTGCCAGTCCGCGGCTGGGCACTGAAGCTTTCTTT. Its protein is CASPRLGTEAFF.

This sequence joins TRBV30 and TRBJ2-1; 16 bases map to TRBD2. Germline V gene lookup returns CDR1 GTSNPN and CDR2 SVGIG (reference sequence). Unmatched junction bases numbered 10, after V lost 2 bases and J lost 0 bases. The CDR3 length is 20 residues. In DNA, the CDR3 is TGTGCCTGGAGTCGGGTCCTGGGACTAGCGGGGGGGCCCTCCTACAATGAGCAGTTCTTC. Translating gives CAWSRVLGLAGGPSYNEQFF.

The chain uses TRBV4-1 and TRBJ2-2; D remains unclear. This CDR3 has 17 amino acids. Per germline, CDR1 MGHRA and CDR2 YSYEKL. V was shortened by 0 bases and J by 3 bases, with 14 bases between the two germline ends. DNA for the CDR3: TGCGCCAGCAGCCAAGAGTCCCCCGGGTTGCACACCGGGGAGCTGTTTTTT. As protein: CASSQESPGLHTGELFF.

This clone was seen a single time. The J gene is TRBJ2-4, the V gene TRBV6-5, with 7 bases fitting TRBD1. Germline V lookup: CDR1 MNHEY, CDR2 SVGAGI. With 5 bases clipped from V and 12 bases from J, the junction kept 4 bases outside the gene matches. The CDR3 has 11 residues. The CDR3 here is CASSTDRAQYF. CDR3 in DNA: TGTGCCAGCAGTACCGACAGGGCTCAGTACTTC.

The V and J genes are TRBV28 and TRBJ2-7, with D perhaps TRBD2 (5 bases). V shed 1 base and J shed 2 bases, with 6 bases lying between them. The CDR3 consists of 13 residues. CDR1 and CDR2 (germline): MDHEN, SYDVKM. The CDR3 here is CASSLSGTYEQYF. CDR3 DNA: TGTGCCAGCAGTTTATCCGGGACCTACGAGCAGTACTTC.

This clone was observed a single time. The chain uses TRBV4-1 and TRBJ1-2, with 7 positions matching TRBD1. V shed 8 bases, J shed 6 bases, and the junction held 18 bases outside the gene matches. This CDR3 contains 16 residues. Looked up from germline, CDR1 is MGHRA and CDR2 is YSYEKL. The CDR3 DNA reads TGCGCCAGCCGAGTTAGGGACAGAGGGGTCGGGGATGGCTACACCTTC. Its protein is CASRVRDRGVGDGYTF.

This clone showed up just a few times. V gene TRBV6-5 combines with J gene TRBJ1-2; 10 bases agree with TRBD1. Germline trimming cut 5 bases from V and 5 bases from J; bases unmatched to any gene: 8. CDR1 is MNHEY and CDR2 is SVGAGI in the germline V gene. This CDR3 is built from 15 residues. DNA for the CDR3: TGTGCCAGCAGTCCGTCGACAGGGGGCTATTATGGCTACACCTTC. Translated, it gives CASSPSTGGYYGYTF.